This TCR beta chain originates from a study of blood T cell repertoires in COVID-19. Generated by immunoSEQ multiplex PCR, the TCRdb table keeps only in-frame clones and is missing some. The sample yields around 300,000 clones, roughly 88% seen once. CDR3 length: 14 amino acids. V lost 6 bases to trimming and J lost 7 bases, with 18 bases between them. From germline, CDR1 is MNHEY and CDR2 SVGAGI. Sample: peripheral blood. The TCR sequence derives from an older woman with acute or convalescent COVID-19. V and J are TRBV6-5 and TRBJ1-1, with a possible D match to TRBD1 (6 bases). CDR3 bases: TGTGCCAGCAGCACCGAAGGGGGGAGGGTTGAAGCTTTCTTT. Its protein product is CASSTEGGRVEAFF.